Reported below is one TCR beta chain. The source of the sample is a study of blood T cell repertoires in COVID-19. Data came from immunoSEQ multiplex PCR; TCRdb stores just in-frame clones and leaves some out. The sample yields about 190,000 clones, approximately 86% seen once. The germline CDR1 and CDR2 sequences are SGDLS and YYNGEE. There are 16 residues in the CDR3. V shed 0 bases, J shed 6 bases, and the junction held 6 bases outside the gene matches. The sample consisted of PBMCs or T cells enriched from blood (not recorded which). This receptor was obtained from a woman aged 40 to 55 in a cohort exposed to, infected with or recovered from COVID-19 (not recorded which). This chain connects TRBV9 to TRBJ2-2, with 9 bases lining up with TRBD1. The CDR3 is CASSVAGTGPPGELFF. Here the CDR3 DNA reads TGTGCCAGCAGCGTAGCCGGGACAGGGCCCCCCGGGGAGCTGTTTTTT.